This is a list of T cell receptor beta chains from one sample in a study of T cell changes during pregnancy in multiple sclerosis. Profiled with immunoSEQ multiplex PCR; TCRdb holds only in-frame clones, not every one. The sample carries 55,000 to 70,000 clones, around nine tenths recorded once. The material was peripheral blood, obtained after pregnancy. The source of these receptors is a female donor with multiple sclerosis, enrolled in a pregnancy study. Each CDR3 is given with its conserved first and last residue. Each record gives: D gene, J gene, V gene, clone size, CDR3 protein, CDR3 DNA. The D gene is left open where the match is weak. The size field is filled for only some rows; it gives once, few, many or a size class.

. | TRBJ1-4 | TRBV6-5 | . | CASSPAAVEKLFF | TGTGCCAGCAGCCCAGCGGCGGTGGAAAAACTGTTTTTT
. | TRBJ2-7 | TRBV7-9 | . | CASSLVSGAEQYF | TGTGCCAGCAGCTTAGTTTCAGGGGCCGAGCAGTACTTC
TRBD1 | TRBJ1-5 | TRBV2 | . | CASTRGPGQPQHF | TGTGCCAGCACTAGGGGGCCGGGACAGCCCCAGCATTTT
. | TRBJ1-4 | TRBV6-5 | once | CASSLTVLNEKLFF | TGTGCCAGCAGTTTGACAGTTCTTAATGAAAAACTGTTTTTT
. | TRBJ2-7 | TRBV5-6 | . | CASSLTGSYEQYF | TGTGCCAGCAGCTTGACAGGGAGCTACGAGCAGTACTTC
. | TRBJ1-1 | TRBV7-3 | many | CASSLGAIMNTEAFF | TGTGCCAGCAGCTTAGGAGCGATTATGAACACTGAAGCTTTCTTT
. | TRBJ1-3 | TRBV19 | . | CASSIGRLSSGNTIYF | TGTGCCAGTAGTATTGGCAGACTTTCCTCTGGAAACACCATATATTTT
TRBD2 | TRBJ2-3 | TRBV13 | . | CAQSSRGGGADTQYF | TGTGCCCAGAGTTCGCGGGGGGGTGGGGCAGATACGCAGTATTTT
TRBD1 | TRBJ1-5 | TRBV7-2 | . | CASSLGQDRPQHF | TGTGCCAGCAGCTTGGGACAGGATAGGCCCCAGCATTTT
TRBD1 | TRBJ1-1 | TRBV30 | . | CAWSQGATEAFF | TGTGCCTGGAGCCAGGGGGCCACTGAAGCTTTCTTT
. | TRBJ2-5 | TRBV7-2 | . | CASSPWTAQETQYF | TGTGCCAGCAGCCCCTGGACAGCCCAAGAGACCCAGTACTTC
. | TRBJ1-1 | TRBV6-5 | . | CASSYFRYTEAFF | TGTGCCAGCAGTTACTTCCGGTACACTGAAGCTTTCTTT
TRBD1 | TRBJ1-2 | TRBV10-3 | . | CAISDNNRGSYGYTF | TGTGCCATCAGTGATAACAACAGGGGATCCTATGGCTACACCTTC
TRBD1 | TRBJ2-1 | TRBV5-1 | . | CASSPGTGLDEQFF | TGCGCCAGCAGCCCAGGGACAGGGTTGGATGAGCAGTTCTTC
TRBD1 | TRBJ1-4 | TRBV5-8 | . | CASSPQVTGGEKLFF | TGTGCCAGCAGCCCACAGGTGACAGGGGGAGAAAAACTGTTTTTT
TRBD1 | TRBJ2-3 | TRBV9 | . | CASSVGATGGRSTDTQYF | TGTGCCAGCAGCGTCGGAGCGACAGGGGGTAGGTCCACAGATACGCAGTATTTT
TRBD1 | TRBJ2-1 | TRBV4-2 | . | CASSQGPQDRGRNEQFF | TGTGCCAGCAGCCAAGGCCCACAGGACAGGGGGCGGAATGAGCAGTTCTTC
. | TRBJ1-1 | TRBV2 | few | CASSRSSRALNTEAFF | TGTGCCAGCAGTCGGTCGTCGAGGGCTCTGAACACTGAAGCTTTCTTT
TRBD2 | TRBJ2-7 | TRBV7-2 | . | CASSLGGGYEQYF | TGTGCCAGCAGCTTAGGGGGGGGCTACGAGCAGTACTTC
. | TRBJ1-6 | TRBV30 | . | CAIDRRSYNSPLHF | TGTGCCATCGACAGGCGCTCCTATAATTCACCCCTCCACTTT
. | TRBJ1-1 | TRBV7-8 | . | CASSPQGFMNTEAFF | TGTGCCAGCAGCCCTCAGGGATTCATGAACACTGAAGCTTTCTTT